One sample yielded the 10 T cell receptor beta chains listed below, sequenced in a study of blood T cell repertoires in COVID-19. TCRdb's table, derived via immunoSEQ multiplex PCR, lists solely in-frame clones and lacks some. In the table there are approximately 280,000 clones, about 90% of which are singletons. Sequencing was carried out using PBMCs or T cells enriched from blood (not recorded which). These TCRs come from a woman younger than 30 with acute COVID-19.

CDR3 protein: CTGQAYNEQFF. In DNA form, the CDR3 reads TGTACCGGACAGGCCTACAATGAGCAGTTCTTC. The rearrangement joins TRBV7-9 to TRBJ2-1; TRBD1 matches 7 bases. CDR3 length equals 11 residues. CDR1 is SEHNR, CDR2 FQNEAQ, per germline (reference sequence). Based on the CDR3 plus reference TRBV7-9 and TRBJ2-1, the full variable domain is DTGVSQNPRHKITKRGQNVTFRCDPISEHNRLYWYRQTLGQGPEFLTYFQNEAQLEKSRLLSDRFSAERPKGSFSTLEIQRTEQGDSAMYLCTGQAYNEQFFGPGTRLTVL.

The CDR3, as DNA: TGTGCCAGCAGCTTAGTAAAACAGGGGCGGGGGAACACTGAAGCTTTCTTT. It translates to CASSLVKQGRGNTEAFF. The chain is built from TRBV11-2 and TRBJ1-1; 7 nucleotides agree with TRBD1. Germline-derived CDR1 and CDR2 are SGHAT and FQNNGV. The trim removed 1 base at V and 1 base at J, leaving 9 bases unmatched. This CDR3 comprises 17 residues.

This chain links TRBV19 with TRBJ2-7, with TRBD2 identical over 9 bases. In germline, CDR1 is LNHDA, CDR2 SQIVND (reference sequence). J was trimmed by 2 bases and V by 4 bases; bases with no gene match: 3. The CDR3 consists of 14 residues. CDR3 amino acids: CASSKGLAAYEQYF. The CDR3 bases are TGTGCCAGTAGTAAGGGACTAGCCGCCTACGAGCAGTACTTC.

CDR3 protein: CASSQGLAGENEQFF. For the CDR3, the DNA is TGCGCCAGCAGCCAGGGACTAGCGGGAGAGAATGAGCAGTTCTTC. This chain links TRBV4-1 with TRBJ2-1; 14 positions match TRBD2. The CDR3 is 15 amino acids. Looked up from germline, CDR1 is MGHRA and CDR2 is YSYEKL. Trimming took 3 bases from V and 7 from J; bases not matched to a gene: 2.

Turning to this clone: This may be a read error: a much more frequent sequence differs by one nucleotide. CDR3 DNA sequence: TGTGCCAGCAGTTGGACAGACACCGGGGAGCTGTTTTTT. It codes for CASSWTDTGELFF. The genes are TRBV28 and TRBJ2-2; tentatively, D is TRBD1 (6 bases). Germline CDR1 is MDHEN and CDR2 is SYDVKM. The CDR3 has 13 residues. V lost 4 bases, J lost 3 bases, and 6 bases lay in between.

V is TRBV4-3 and J is TRBJ1-1; possibly TRBD1 for D (5 bases). The CDR3 loop spans 15 amino acids. The ends were cut back, 1 base at V and 5 bases at J, with 14 bases in the middle. Germline assignment: CDR1 LGHNA and CDR2 YSLEER. CDR3: CASSQVFQGDTEAFF. The CDR3 DNA sequence: TGCGCCAGCAGCCAAGTATTTCAGGGCGATACTGAAGCTTTCTTT.

The chain combines TRBV30 with TRBJ1-6; D perhaps matches TRBD1 (6 bases). In germline, CDR1 is GTSNPN, CDR2 SVGIG (reference sequence). CDR3 length equals 15 residues. The germline V and J ends were trimmed by 3 bases and 2 bases, with 11 bases remaining between them. CDR3 amino acids: CAWSAGVTYNSPLHF. The CDR3 region has the DNA TGTGCCTGGAGCGCAGGGGTGACCTATAATTCACCCCTCCACTTT.

The V gene is TRBV19, the J gene TRBJ1-6, with unresolved D. V lost 4 bases to trimming and J lost 7 bases, with 11 bases between them. CDR3 length equals 14 residues. The germline V gene has CDR1 LNHDA and CDR2 SQIVND (reference sequence). DNA of the CDR3: TGTGCCAGTAGTAAGTTGGCGGTGAATTCACCCCTCCACTTT. Its protein is CASSKLAVNSPLHF.

The gene calls are TRBV28 and TRBJ2-7, with 7 bases fitting TRBD1. This CDR3 has 17 residues. The V segment lost 0 bases and the J segment 0 bases; nucleotides outside the gene matches: 8. Germline-derived CDR1 and CDR2 are MDHEN and SYDVKM. In DNA, the CDR3 is TGTGCCAGCAGTTTATGGGGACAGAGGAGAAGCTCCTACGAGCAGTACTTC. Its protein product is CASSLWGQRRSSYEQYF.

The V gene is TRBV7-9, the J gene TRBJ2-1; 7 positions agree with TRBD1. J lost 5 bases, V lost 7 bases, and 5 bases had no gene match. This CDR3 comprises 13 residues. Germline V gene data show CDR1 as SEHNR and CDR2 as FQNEAQ (reference sequence). In DNA form, the CDR3 reads TGTGCCAGCACCCTAGGACAGGACAATGAGCAGTTCTTC. Residues: CASTLGQDNEQFF.